The rows below give T cell receptor beta chains drawn from one sample of a study of blood T cell repertoires in COVID-19. The repertoire was sequenced with immunoSEQ multiplex PCR; TCRdb's copy has only in-frame clones and lacks some. The repertoire holds 110,000 or so clones, approximately 84% seen once, with roughly 1.4% in the top ten. Sequenced input: peripheral blood. The source of these receptors is a man aged 50 or older with acute or convalescent COVID-19. CDR3s include the opening cysteine and the closing phenylalanine or tryptophan. Each record gives: D gene, V gene, J gene, clone size, CDR3 protein, CDR3 DNA. D genes are given only for firm matches. Where a row states a size, it is once, few, many or the class of an expanded clone; other rows omit it.

D: NA
V: TRBV12-3/TRBV12-4
J: TRBJ2-2
size: NA
CDR3: CASGAGNTGELFF
DNA: TGTGCCAGCGGGGCAGGGAACACCGGGGAGCTGTTTTTT

D: NA
V: TRBV5-1
J: TRBJ1-1
size: NA
CDR3: CASSLAVMNTEAFF
DNA: TGCGCCAGCAGCTTGGCGGTCATGAACACTGAAGCTTTCTTT

D: TRBD1
V: TRBV29-1
J: TRBJ2-2
size: NA
CDR3: CSALKGTGGIGELFF
DNA: TGCAGCGCCCTCAAAGGGACAGGGGGGATCGGGGAGCTGTTTTTT

D: TRBD2
V: TRBV7-9
J: TRBJ2-7
size: NA
CDR3: CASSPRSGRNLIIYEQYF
DNA: TGTGCCAGCAGCCCCCGAAGCGGGAGAAACCTTATAATCTACGAGCAGTACTTC

D: NA
V: TRBV12-3/TRBV12-4
J: TRBJ1-2
size: NA
CDR3: CASSIQGPYGYTF
DNA: TGTGCCAGCAGCATACAGGGACCCTATGGCTACACCTTC

D: TRBD2
V: TRBV28
J: TRBJ2-3
size: NA
CDR3: CASSSAGEGTDTQYF
DNA: TGTGCCAGCAGTTCTGCGGGGGAGGGCACAGATACGCAGTATTTT

D: NA
V: TRBV12-3/TRBV12-4
J: TRBJ1-1
size: NA
CDR3: CASSLAGLTEAFF
DNA: TGTGCCAGCAGTTTGGCAGGCCTCACTGAAGCTTTCTTT

D: NA
V: TRBV3-1/TRBV3-2
J: TRBJ2-5
size: NA
CDR3: CASSQEDGGETQYF
DNA: TGTGCCAGCAGCCAAGAAGACGGGGGAGAGACCCAGTACTTC

D: NA
V: TRBV27
J: TRBJ2-3
size: NA
CDR3: CASSHRGGVDTQYF
DNA: TGTGCCAGCTCACACAGGGGGGGAGTAGATACGCAGTATTTT

D: NA
V: TRBV18
J: TRBJ2-5
size: NA
CDR3: CASSPPSEETQYF
DNA: TGTGCCAGCTCACCACCGTCGGAAGAGACCCAGTACTTC

D: NA
V: TRBV6-1
J: TRBJ1-2
size: NA
CDR3: CASSEGTANYGYTF
DNA: TGTGCCAGCAGTGAAGGGACAGCTAACTATGGCTACACCTTC

D: NA
V: TRBV12-3/TRBV12-4
J: TRBJ1-5
size: NA
CDR3: CASSRVGQPQHF
DNA: TGTGCCAGCAGTCGGGTTGGGCAGCCCCAGCATTTT

D: NA
V: TRBV7-2
J: TRBJ2-2
size: NA
CDR3: CASSLDGRVAGELFF
DNA: TGTGCCAGCAGCTTAGACGGCAGGGTGGCCGGGGAGCTGTTTTTT

D: NA
V: TRBV28
J: TRBJ1-2
size: NA
CDR3: CASYFDGYTF
DNA: TGTGCCAGCTATTTTGATGGCTACACCTTC

D: NA
V: TRBV5-6
J: TRBJ1-3
size: NA
CDR3: CASSRDSSGNTIYF
DNA: TGTGCCAGCAGCCGTGACAGCTCTGGAAACACCATATATTTT

D: TRBD1
V: TRBV2
J: TRBJ1-4
size: NA
CDR3: CASSMDRGLEKLFF
DNA: TGTGCCAGCAGTATGGACAGGGGGCTTGAAAAACTGTTTTTT

D: NA
V: TRBV11-2
J: TRBJ1-2
size: NA
CDR3: CASSFTNPGDYGYTF
DNA: TGTGCCAGCAGCTTCACAAACCCGGGAGACTATGGCTACACCTTC

D: NA
V: TRBV7-3
J: TRBJ2-3
size: once
CDR3: CASSLRGQSADTQYF
DNA: TGTGCCAGCAGCTTAAGAGGGCAGTCCGCAGATACGCAGTATTTT

D: NA
V: TRBV5-8
J: TRBJ1-3
size: NA
CDR3: CASSLHRTSGNTIYF
DNA: TGTGCCAGCAGCTTGCACAGAACCTCTGGAAACACCATATATTTT

D: TRBD1
V: TRBV10-3
J: TRBJ2-3
size: NA
CDR3: CATKGQGGTDTQYF
DNA: TGTGCCACCAAGGGACAGGGAGGGACAGATACGCAGTATTTT

D: TRBD2
V: TRBV7-3
J: TRBJ2-1
size: NA
CDR3: CASSLNGGSLNEQFF
DNA: TGTGCCAGCAGCTTAAACGGGGGGAGTCTGAATGAGCAGTTCTTC

D: NA
V: TRBV7-9
J: TRBJ1-3
size: NA
CDR3: CASRPSSSGNTIYF
DNA: TGTGCCAGCAGGCCCTCGAGCTCTGGAAACACCATATATTTT

D: NA
V: TRBV5-4
J: TRBJ1-2
size: NA
CDR3: CASSLQGSSYGYTF
DNA: TGTGCCAGCAGCTTGCAGGGATCGAGCTATGGCTACACCTTC

D: NA
V: TRBV5-1
J: TRBJ1-6
size: NA
CDR3: CASRSSYNSPLHF
DNA: TGCGCCAGCAGGAGCTCCTATAATTCACCCCTCCACTTT

D: NA
V: TRBV6-5
J: TRBJ1-1
size: NA
CDR3: CASKPLGRGGEAFF
DNA: TGTGCCAGCAAGCCGTTGGGGCGCGGGGGTGAAGCTTTCTTT